Each of the 20 T cell receptor beta chains below was sequenced from the same sample in a study of T-cell reconstitution after alpha-beta-depleted transplantation in children. During its preparation, the TCRbeta library received unique molecular identifiers. TCRdb analysed the PCR reads with MiXCR anew, one entry per CDR3 protein. The data contain almost 250,000 distinct CDR3 sequences, 20% to 30% of them singletons. The source was PBMCs, collected before TCRalphabeta/CD19-depleted stem cell transplant. These TCRs come from a girl aged 2-10 years with Fanconi anemia, due to receive a stem cell transplant.

This clonotype was seen a single time. In DNA, the CDR3 is TGTGCCAGCAGCTTTCGTATACTAGCGGGAGAGGACGAGCAGTACTTC. This translates into CASSFRILAGEDEQYF. V is TRBV5-4 and J is TRBJ2-7, with 11 bases fitting TRBD2. V dropped 2 bases and J dropped 5; count of bases not matched to a gene: 9. CDR1 is SGHNT and CDR2 is YYREEE in the germline V gene (reference sequence). The CDR3 consists of 16 residues.

The chain joins TRBV6-2 or TRBV6-3 to TRBJ2-7; 9 bases agree with TRBD2. The CDR3 is 13 amino acids. With V trimmed by 6 bases and J by 4 bases, 4 bases remained unmatched. Germline values: CDR1 MNHEY, CDR2 SVGEGT. CDR3 in amino acids: CASRVAGEYEQYF. CDR3 bases: TGTGCCAGCAGAGTAGCGGGAGAATACGAGCAGTACTTC.

This clonotype was counted at least ten times. The V and J genes are TRBV20-1 and TRBJ1-6, with a weak D call TRBD1 (6 bases). V was cut by 6 bases and J by 7 bases, with 16 bases left in between. CDR1 is DFQATT and CDR2 is SNEGSKA in the germline V gene (reference sequence). This CDR3 has 14 amino acids. Here the CDR3 reads CSALLDSGNSPLHF. For the CDR3, the DNA is TGCAGTGCCCTTTTGGACAGCGGGAATTCACCCCTCCACTTT.

The chain carries TRBV28 and TRBJ2-7; D may be TRBD1 (6 bases). Germline assignment: CDR1 MDHEN and CDR2 SYDVKM. The CDR3 extends over 15 amino acids. The germline V and J ends were trimmed by 8 bases and 1 base, with 18 bases remaining between them. The CDR3 protein is CASGFRRGISYEQYF. The CDR3 bases are TGTGCCAGCGGGTTCCGCAGGGGAATTTCCTACGAGCAGTACTTC.

This clonotype has at least ten counts. The chain couples TRBV6-1 to TRBJ2-1, with TRBD2 matching 9 bases. The ends lost 4 bases at V and 5 bases at J; junction bases unmatched: 9. CDR1 and CDR2 from the germline V gene are MNHNS and SASEGT. The CDR3 consists of 16 residues. CDR3 protein: CASSAFLAGSNNEQFF. DNA for the CDR3: TGTGCCAGCAGTGCATTCCTAGCGGGGAGTAACAATGAGCAGTTCTTC.

This clonotype was detected ten times or more. The rearrangement links TRBV27 to TRBJ2-5, with D uncertain. This CDR3 spans 11 amino acids. The germline gives CDR1 MNHEY, CDR2 SMNVEV (reference sequence). The germline V and J ends were trimmed by 7 bases and 5 bases, with 8 bases remaining between them. The CDR3 DNA is TGTGCCAGCAACCTCGGGGAGACCCAGTACTTC. This encodes CASNLGETQYF.

The chain uses TRBV4-1 and TRBJ2-7; 8 bases align to TRBD1. The CDR3 spans 16 residues. V gave up 2 bases and J gave up 2 bases; unmatched junction bases: 8. CDR1 is MGHRA, CDR2 YSYEKL, per germline. CDR3 bases: TGCGCCAGCAGCCAACCTTTCCGGACAGGGCCCTACGAGCAGTACTTC. Amino acid sequence: CASSQPFRTGPYEQYF.

This clonotype was seen repeatedly, ten times or more. The chain couples TRBV20-1 to TRBJ2-3; 7 bases align to TRBD2. The CDR3 runs to 16 residues. V shed 2 bases and J 0 bases; nucleotides not matched to a gene: 8. Germline assignment: CDR1 DFQATT and CDR2 SNEGSKA (reference sequence). For the CDR3, the DNA is TGCAGTGCTAGACGGGATGAGCGGGGAAGCACAGATACGCAGTATTTT. Amino acids: CSARRDERGSTDTQYF.

This clonotype was seen more than once but under ten times. The gene calls are TRBV28 and TRBJ2-7; D not resolved. The CDR3 runs to 11 residues. Deletions cut 8 bases from V and 7 bases from J, with 12 bases between. CDR1 and CDR2 from the germline V gene are MDHEN and SYDVKM. The CDR3 region has the DNA TGTGCCAGCCAGTCGCCCTTTGAGCAGTACTTC. It encodes CASQSPFEQYF.

In this sample, this clonotype turned up a few times. This chain links TRBV20-1 with TRBJ2-5; 13 bases agree with TRBD2. Per the germline V gene, CDR1 is DFQATT and CDR2 is SNEGSKA (reference sequence). The CDR3 consists of 18 residues. Unmatched junction bases numbered 11, after V lost 4 bases and J lost 0 bases. The CDR3 loop reads CSATSGLAGDSYQETQYF. Written as DNA, the CDR3 is TGCAGTGCTACATCAGGACTAGCGGGGGACTCGTACCAAGAGACCCAGTACTTC.

The chain is built from TRBV6-2 or TRBV6-3 and TRBJ2-1, with 7 bases fitting TRBD2. The V and J ends lost 5 bases and 7 bases, in that order; junction bases with no gene match: 20. In germline, CDR1 is MNHEY, CDR2 SVGEGT. The CDR3 consists of 18 residues. The CDR3 DNA reads TGTGCCAGCAGTGACCTCGGCCCATGGCTAGCGGAGATGAATGAGCAGTTCTTC. Its protein is CASSDLGPWLAEMNEQFF.

The gene calls are TRBV7-8 and TRBJ2-7; maybe TRBD2 (5 bases). V lost 1 base and J lost 11, with 18 bases in between. The CDR3 sequence is 14 residues long. Germline V CDR1 and CDR2: SGHVS, FQNEAQ. The CDR3: CASSLVREEQAEYF. CDR3 DNA sequence: TGTGCCAGCAGCTTAGTTAGAGAAGAGCAAGCGGAGTACTTC.

The table lists this clonotype with a few counts. The rearrangement links TRBV29-1 to TRBJ1-2; a weak D match, TRBD1 (5 bases). V lost 3 bases to trimming and J lost 7 bases, with 9 bases between them. The CDR3 spans 11 residues. Germline V gene data show CDR1 as SQVTM and CDR2 as ANQGSEA. CDR3 nucleotide sequence: TGCAGCGTTGAGAGGGACGCTGGCTACACCTTC. Its protein is CSVERDAGYTF. Filled out from reference TRBV29-1 and TRBJ1-2, the complete variable domain reads SAVISQKPSRDICQRGTSLTIQCQVDSQVTMMFWYRQQPGQSLTLIATANQGSEATYESGFVIDKFPISRPNLTFSTLTVSNMSPEDSSIYLCSVERDAGYTFGSGTRLTVV.

Many counts were recorded for this clonotype. This chain joins TRBV6-5 and TRBJ2-2, with D perhaps TRBD1 (7 bases). CDR3 length: 15 amino acids. The germline V gene encodes CDR1 MNHEY and CDR2 SVGAGI. The germline V and J ends were trimmed by 2 bases and 6 bases, with 13 bases remaining between them. In DNA, the CDR3 is TGTGCCAGCAGTTACGACAGGGAGGAAGCCGGGGAGCTGTTTTTT. This sequence encodes CASSYDREEAGELFF.

V usage is TRBV20-1 and J usage is TRBJ2-7; 12 bases are a match to TRBD2. Germline V gives CDR1 DFQATT, CDR2 SNEGSKA (reference sequence). The V and J ends lost 6 bases and 6 bases, in that order; junction bases with no gene match: 9. CDR3 length: 14 residues. CDR3 sequence reads: CSANLAGGPLEQYF. The DNA for the CDR3 is TGCAGTGCAAATCTAGCGGGAGGGCCTCTCGAGCAGTACTTC.

This clonotype showed up just a few times. The chain links TRBV5-1 to TRBJ1-6, with D possibly matching TRBD1 (6 bases). Germline V gene data show CDR1 as SGHRS and CDR2 as YFSETQ. The CDR3 runs to 15 residues. V lost 0 bases and J lost 7, with 11 bases in between. The CDR3 sequence is CASSLEGVGNSPLHF. The CDR3 DNA follows: TGCGCCAGCAGCTTGGAGGGGGTGGGGAATTCACCCCTCCACTTT.

This clonotype was found many times. V and J are TRBV30 and TRBJ2-7; 7 nucleotides match TRBD1. This CDR3 has 12 amino acids. Germline trimming cut 1 base from V and 3 bases from J; bases unmatched to any gene: 0. Germline values: CDR1 GTSNPN, CDR2 SVGIG (reference sequence). CDR3 sequence reads: CAWSAGGYEQYF. The CDR3, as DNA: TGTGCCTGGAGTGCAGGGGGCTACGAGCAGTACTTC.

This clonotype was recorded many times. The genes are TRBV20-1 and TRBJ1-5; D is ambiguous. In germline, CDR1 is DFQATT, CDR2 SNEGSKA (reference sequence). The CDR3 runs to 17 residues. V lost 0 bases and J lost 0, with 15 bases in between. CDR3 sequence: CSARDQSREYSNQPQHF. As DNA, the CDR3 is TGCAGTGCTAGAGATCAGTCTAGGGAGTATAGCAATCAGCCCCAGCATTTT.

This clonotype was counted ten times or more. V gene TRBV29-1 combines with J gene TRBJ2-7; D might be TRBD1 (6 bases). The CDR3 runs 12 residues. The germline V gene has CDR1 SQVTM and CDR2 ANQGSEA. V was trimmed by 3 bases and J by 0 bases, leaving 6 bases between them. CDR3 sequence (DNA): TGCAGCGTTGAGGACAGCTCCTACGAGCAGTACTTC. Its translation: CSVEDSSYEQYF.

A few counts support this clonotype. The CDR3 DNA reads as TGCGCCAGCAGCCGGACTAGCTTGAGCTCCTACAATGAGCAGTTCTTC. Its protein product is CASSRTSLSSYNEQFF. The chain uses TRBV5-1 and TRBJ2-1, with 8 nucleotides matching TRBD2. This CDR3 region has 16 residues. The germline V gene encodes CDR1 SGHRS and CDR2 YFSETQ. The junction had 6 bases not matched to a gene; V was cut back by 4 bases and J by 0 bases.